Following are 28 T cell receptor beta chains from one sample sequenced in a study of T cells expressing NK-cell markers. After re-calling the 5' RACE reads, TCRdb lists one entry per CDR3 protein, DNA absent. The sample holds fewer than 300,000 distinct CDR3 sequences. The source material was blood T cells: a sorted CD56 or NKG2C T cell subset, CD4+ or CD8+ T cells, or bulk PBMC T cells (not recorded which). Every receptor here comes from a woman between 18 and 75 years old in good health.

The chain is built from TRBV7-8 and TRBJ2-1; the TCRdb D gene call, TRBD2, has no DNA to confirm it. The length of the CDR3 is 17 residues. Germline V gene lookup returns CDR1 SGHVS and CDR2 FQNEAQ. The CDR3: CASSTVARLSSYNEQFF.

V and J are TRBV12-3 or TRBV12-4 and TRBJ1-1; TCRdb's assignment of TRBD1 cannot be checked, as there is no DNA. The CDR3 consists of 13 residues. Here the CDR3 reads CASRLTVYTEAFF.

The chain has TRBV20-1 and TRBJ2-5; TCRdb lists TRBD2, though no DNA is available to test this call. The germline V gene encodes CDR1 DFQATT and CDR2 SNEGSKA (reference sequence). The CDR3 contains 14 residues. CDR3 protein: CSAGGLAGRETQYF.

The chain is built from TRBV3-1 and TRBJ1-2. Germline V gene data show CDR1 as LGHDT and CDR2 as YNNKEL (reference sequence). The CDR3 has 14 amino acids. CDR3 in amino acids: CASSQDLGPYGYTF.

This sequence joins TRBV7-2 and TRBJ2-5; TCRdb indicates TRBD1, and absent DNA this call remains unverified. Germline loops: CDR1 SGHTA, CDR2 FQGNSA. The CDR3 runs to 14 residues. Here the CDR3 reads CASSSRGPQETQYF.

The chain links TRBV5-4 to TRBJ1-5; TCRdb lists TRBD1, though no DNA is available to test this call. CDR3 length equals 14 residues. Germline CDR1 and CDR2: SGHNT and YYREEE (reference sequence). CDR3 in amino acids: CASSFQGVGQPQHF. The whole variable domain, remainder taken from reference TRBV5-4 and TRBJ1-5, is ETGVTQSPTHLIKTRGQQVTLRCSSQSGHNTVSWYQQALGQGPQFIFQYYREEENGRGNFPPRFSGLQFPNYSSELNVNALELDDSALYLCASSFQGVGQPQHFGDGTRLSIL.

J is TRBJ1-2 and V is TRBV12-3 or TRBV12-4; TCRdb names TRBD1, which stays unverified in the absence of DNA. The CDR3 length is 11 residues. The CDR3 sequence: CASSTGAAATF.

V and J are TRBV20-1 and TRBJ2-3; TCRdb returns TRBD2, unconfirmable since there is no DNA. The CDR3 spans 15 residues. CDR1 and CDR2 (germline): DFQATT, SNEGSKA (reference sequence). CDR3 protein: CSATTSGPSTDTQYF.

The chain has TRBV5-5 and TRBJ2-1. The CDR3 contains 14 residues. CDR1 and CDR2 from the germline V gene are SGHKS and YYEKEE (reference sequence). The CDR3 region is CASSFRTPYNEQFF.

The CDR3 loop is CSVEWTSGAYEQFF. The chain has TRBV29-1 and TRBJ2-1; with no DNA, the TCRdb D assignment of TRBD2 cannot be verified. The CDR3 has 14 residues. Germline assignment: CDR1 SQVTM and CDR2 ANQGSEA.

V is TRBV29-1 and J is TRBJ2-3; TCRdb's assignment of TRBD1 cannot be checked, as there is no DNA. Germline V CDR1 and CDR2: SQVTM, ANQGSEA. This CDR3 region has 11 residues. This CDR3 is CSSGGSDTQYF.

The chain links TRBV6-4 to TRBJ2-3; TCRdb proposes TRBD1, but this gene call is untestable without DNA. CDR1 and CDR2 from the germline V gene are MRHNA and SNTAGT. The CDR3 runs to 16 residues. The CDR3 loop reads CASSLEGGGLPDTQYF.

The chain is built from TRBV6-5 and TRBJ1-5; TCRdb proposes TRBD1, but this gene call is untestable without DNA. The CDR3 consists of 16 residues. In germline, CDR1 is MNHEY, CDR2 SVGAGI. This CDR3 reads CASSYKGTHSNQPQHF.

The V and J genes are TRBV3-1 and TRBJ2-1; TCRdb returns TRBD1, unconfirmable since there is no DNA. CDR1 is LGHDT, CDR2 YNNKEL, per germline (reference sequence). CDR3 length: 15 residues. The CDR3 loop is CASSQRGGGLHEQFF.

The CDR3: CASSTWDYSNTGELFF. The chain carries TRBV7-9 and TRBJ2-2; TCRdb names TRBD2, which stays unverified in the absence of DNA. The CDR3 spans 16 residues. The germline V gene encodes CDR1 SEHNR and CDR2 FQNEAQ (reference sequence).

V usage is TRBV7-2 and J usage is TRBJ2-7; no DNA is available, so the TRBD2 call from TCRdb remains unchecked. Germline loops: CDR1 SGHTA, CDR2 FQGNSA. The CDR3 covers 14 residues. The CDR3 here is CASSPAQARYEQYF.

The V call is TRBV12-3 or TRBV12-4, the J call TRBJ2-3; TCRdb designates TRBD1, a call that cannot be tested without DNA. This CDR3 spans 16 amino acids. The CDR3 sequence: CASSPPGAGTADTQYF.

The genes are TRBV30 and TRBJ1-4; TCRdb lists TRBD1, though no DNA is available to test this call. The CDR3 sequence is 13 residues long. The germline gives CDR1 GTSNPN, CDR2 SVGIG (reference sequence). The CDR3: CAWSQEDTEKLFF.

V gene TRBV7-2 combines with J gene TRBJ2-3; the TCRdb call, TRBD2, lacks DNA for checking. This CDR3 has 17 residues. From germline, CDR1 is SGHTA and CDR2 FQGNSA. The CDR3: CASSFRIGQLAADTQYF.

V and J are TRBV4-3 and TRBJ1-2. The CDR3 is made up of 15 amino acids. In germline, CDR1 is LGHNA, CDR2 YSLEER. CDR3 loop: CASSQSGTANYGYTF.

The J gene is TRBJ2-3, the V gene TRBV4-2; lacking DNA, the TRBD2 call made by TCRdb goes unchecked. The CDR3 totals 16 residues. The germline gives CDR1 LGHNA, CDR2 YNFKEQ. The CDR3 sequence is CASSQTSVHGADTQYF.

The V call is TRBV27, the J call TRBJ2-3; TCRdb selects TRBD2, and the lack of DNA leaves this call unchecked. The CDR3 runs 17 residues. Germline CDR1 and CDR2: MNHEY and SMNVEV (reference sequence). This CDR3 reads CASSYRLAGKIGDTQYF.

The chain couples TRBV12-3 or TRBV12-4 to TRBJ1-1. There are 16 residues in the CDR3. CDR3 residues: CASSFMRYGEGTEAFF.

This sequence joins TRBV6-1 and TRBJ2-1. Germline assignment: CDR1 MNHNS and CDR2 SASEGT. The CDR3 covers 14 residues. The CDR3 is CASSHRTTYNEQFF.

The genes are TRBV14 and TRBJ2-7; TCRdb lists TRBD1, though no DNA is available to test this call. CDR1 and CDR2 from the germline V gene are SGHDN and FVKESK. The CDR3 loop spans 15 amino acids. The CDR3 is CASSQVAQYSYEQYF.

The chain combines TRBV7-9 with TRBJ2-3; TCRdb calls TRBD2, which cannot be checked without DNA. Looked up from germline, CDR1 is SEHNR and CDR2 is FQNEAQ (reference sequence). The CDR3 consists of 17 residues. Here the CDR3 reads CASSPGRAGGRTDTQYF.

This chain connects TRBV20-1 to TRBJ1-5; without DNA, the TCRdb call of TRBD1 cannot be checked. From germline, CDR1 is DFQATT and CDR2 SNEGSKA (reference sequence). CDR3 size: 14 residues. The CDR3: CSAPGTTGNQPQHF.

The V and J genes are TRBV10-3 and TRBJ2-5; TCRdb lists TRBD1, though no DNA is available to test this call. CDR1 ENHRY and CDR2 SYGVKD come from the germline V gene. This CDR3 region has 13 residues. The CDR3 loop is CAISYSQGETQYF.